The sequence of this T cell receptor (beta chain) was determined in a study of blood T cell repertoires in COVID-19. Study context: Sites in the United States, Italy and Spain provided acute and convalescent COVID-19 samples. T cells, B-cell-depleted T cells, or PBMCs provided the cDNA or gDNA that served as material.

Original methodology: Amplified reference gene primers provided the basis for estimating nucleated cell counts. Generated by immunoSEQ multiplex PCR, the TCRdb table keeps only in-frame clones and is missing some. V, J and clone size are those of that table, while D and trimming were read from the DNA. Of 95,000 to 100,000 clones in the sample, 84% were seen once. This CDR3 contains 15 residues. The trim removed 5 bases at V and 3 bases at J, leaving 6 bases unmatched. Germline values: CDR1 SGHVS, CDR2 FNYEAQ. The chain has TRBV7-6 and TRBJ2-7; 11 bases line up with TRBD1. The sample taken for sequencing was peripheral blood. The clonotype was recovered from a human donor in a cohort sampled during active COVID-19. Here the CDR3 reads CASSQGGQGDYEQYF. For the CDR3, the DNA is TGTGCCAGCAGCCAAGGGGGACAGGGGGACTACGAGCAGTACTTC.